The 26 T cell receptor beta chains given below trace back to one sample, sequenced in a study of blood T cell repertoires in COVID-19. The table came from immunoSEQ multiplex PCR; TCRdb's copy has only in-frame clones and leaves some out. The sample lists some 48,000 clones; around 86% were seen once. Sequencing was done on a sample of peripheral blood. The receptor set was obtained from a human donor in a cohort sampled during active COVID-19.

The J gene is TRBJ2-7, the V gene TRBV5-1; 11 bases agree with TRBD2. The CDR3 loop spans 18 amino acids. With V trimmed by 0 bases and J by 1 base, 9 bases remained unmatched. The germline V gene has CDR1 SGHRS and CDR2 YFSETQ. The CDR3 bases are TGCGCCAGCAGCTTGGTCCCCATCCTAGCGGGAGGTTCCTACGAGCAGTACTTC. Translated, it gives CASSLVPILAGGSYEQYF.

This clone was observed a single time. V and J are TRBV2 and TRBJ1-5; 8 bases match TRBD1. CDR1 and CDR2 (germline): SNHLY, FYNNEI. Trimming took 6 bases from V and 0 from J; bases not matched to a gene: 4. The CDR3 is made up of 15 amino acids. CDR3 region: CASSKQGDSNQPQHF. The DNA for the CDR3 is TGTGCCAGCAGCAAACAGGGGGATAGCAATCAGCCCCAGCATTTT.

V usage is TRBV9 and J usage is TRBJ1-2; 11 bases map to TRBD1. The CDR3 is 15 amino acids. Germline trimming cut 0 bases from V and 6 bases from J; bases unmatched to any gene: 4. Looked up from germline, CDR1 is SGDLS and CDR2 is YYNGEE. In DNA form, the CDR3 reads TGTGCCAGCAGCGTAGCGAGGACAGGGGGCGATGGCTACACCTTC. Its protein product is CASSVARTGGDGYTF.

As DNA, the CDR3 is TGTGCCAGCAGCCAAGAAGGTTGGGGGACAGGGAACTACGAGCAGTACTTC. Translation: CASSQEGWGTGNYEQYF. V is TRBV14 and J is TRBJ2-7; 9 bases are a match to TRBD1. The germline V gene has CDR1 SGHDN and CDR2 FVKESK. Trimming cost V 0 bases and J 3 bases; bases outside gene matches: 9. The CDR3 length is 17 residues.

This chain uses TRBV28 with TRBJ2-1; D possibly corresponds to TRBD1 (6 bases). Trimming took off 4 bases at V and 5 bases at J, with 21 bases between the two ends. In germline, CDR1 is MDHEN, CDR2 SYDVKM. The CDR3 covers 17 residues. CDR3: CASSSTTGFPTNNEQFF. Here the CDR3 DNA reads TGTGCCAGCAGTTCTACCACAGGGTTCCCAACCAACAATGAGCAGTTCTTC. The entire variable domain, with the rest obtained from reference TRBV28 and TRBJ2-1, is as follows: DVKVTQSSRYLVKRTGEKVFLECVQDMDHENMFWYRQDPGLGLRLIYFSYDVKMKEKGDIPEGYSVSREKKERFSLILESASTNQTSMYLCASSSTTGFPTNNEQFFGPGTRLTVL.

The rearrangement uses TRBV5-1 and TRBJ2-2, with TRBD1 as a possible D gene (5 bases). In germline, CDR1 is SGHRS, CDR2 YFSETQ. The CDR3 has 15 amino acids. Trimming removed 0 bases at V and 6 bases at J, with 12 bases between. The chain's CDR3 is CASSLAQGSPGELFF. CDR3 sequence (DNA): TGCGCCAGCAGCTTGGCCCAGGGCTCCCCCGGGGAGCTGTTTTTT.

The chain couples TRBV11-2 to TRBJ1-1; TRBD1 matches 7 bases. The CDR3 runs 15 residues. With 4 bases clipped from V and 4 bases from J, the junction kept 9 bases outside the gene matches. Per the germline V gene, CDR1 is SGHAT and CDR2 is FQNNGV. The CDR3 DNA follows: TGTGCCAGCAGCTCAATCGACAGGGTCGGCACTGAAGCTTTCTTT. Translation: CASSSIDRVGTEAFF.

This chain links TRBV28 with TRBJ1-2; no definite D call. Germline V lookup: CDR1 MDHEN, CDR2 SYDVKM. This CDR3 spans 13 amino acids. V was trimmed by 4 bases and J by 2 bases, leaving 8 bases between them. The CDR3 DNA follows: TGTGCCAGCAGTTGGGCATTAAACTATGGCTACACCTTC. As protein: CASSWALNYGYTF.

The gene calls are TRBV9 and TRBJ1-2, with 7 bases that match TRBD1. The CDR3 covers 14 residues. Per germline, CDR1 SGDLS and CDR2 YYNGEE. The V segment lost 0 bases and the J segment 7 bases; nucleotides outside the gene matches: 6. DNA for the CDR3: TGTGCCAGCAGCGTAGACCGACAGGGTCCTGGCTACACCTTC. Protein product: CASSVDRQGPGYTF.

The DNA for the CDR3 is TGCAGCGTTGACAACAGGGGTTTCACAGATACGCAGTATTTT. Translating gives CSVDNRGFTDTQYF. J is TRBJ2-3 and V is TRBV29-1; the match to TRBD1 covers 7 bases. The CDR3 sequence is 14 residues long. The germline gives CDR1 SQVTM, CDR2 ANQGSEA. The V segment lost 3 bases and the J segment 2 bases; nucleotides outside the gene matches: 5.

This clone came up a few times. The V call is TRBV10-3, the J call TRBJ1-1; 8 bases map to TRBD1. Germline values: CDR1 ENHRY, CDR2 SYGVKD. The CDR3 spans 13 residues. The junction had 4 bases not matched to a gene; V was cut back by 7 bases and J by 3 bases. In DNA form, the CDR3 reads TGTGCCATCAACGGACAGGGAGACACTGAAGCTTTCTTT. Its protein is CAINGQGDTEAFF.

The chain carries TRBV7-9 and TRBJ1-1; 7 positions agree with TRBD1. The CDR3 consists of 13 residues. J lost 8 bases, V lost 5 bases, and 8 bases had no gene match. Germline CDR1 is SEHNR and CDR2 is FQNEAQ (reference sequence). The CDR3 DNA follows: TGTGCCAGCAGCCGGGACAGTGGATCCGAAGCTTTCTTT. Its translation is CASSRDSGSEAFF. Supplemented by reference TRBV7-9 and TRBJ1-1, the full variable domain reads DTGVSQNPRHKITKRGQNVTFRCDPISEHNRLYWYRQTLGQGPEFLTYFQNEAQLEKSRLLSDRFSAERPKGSFSTLEIQRTEQGDSAMYLCASSRDSGSEAFFGQGTRLTVV.

J is TRBJ1-4 and V is TRBV19, with D possibly TRBD1 on 5 matching bases. The ends were cut back, 9 bases at V and 0 bases at J, with 14 bases in the middle. CDR1 LNHDA and CDR2 SQIVND come from the germline V gene (reference sequence). The CDR3 contains 15 residues. CDR3 residues: CASPPGGTTNEKLFF. Here the CDR3 DNA reads TGTGCCAGCCCACCCGGGGGAACAACTAATGAAAAACTGTTTTTT.

The chain links TRBV7-2 to TRBJ2-5; 10 bases agree with TRBD2. CDR1 and CDR2 from the germline V gene are SGHTA and FQGNSA. After removal of 4 bases from V and 5 bases from J, the junction contained 7 bases not matched to a gene. This CDR3 region has 15 residues. The CDR3 region has the DNA TGTGCCAGCAGCTCCCAGCGGGGGGGCCGGGAGACCCAGTACTTC. Translation gives CASSSQRGGRETQYF.

The V call is TRBV7-9, the J call TRBJ1-2, with TRBD1 matching over 7 bases. Germline V gene data show CDR1 as SEHNR and CDR2 as FQNEAQ (reference sequence). The CDR3 has 14 amino acids. The ends lost 5 bases at V and 7 bases at J; junction bases unmatched: 10. The CDR3 DNA reads TGTGCCAGCAGCCACAACTGGGACAGCTCTGGCTACACCTTC. Translated, it gives CASSHNWDSSGYTF. The variable domain in full, completed from reference TRBV7-9 and TRBJ1-2, reads DTGVSQNPRHKITKRGQNVTFRCDPISEHNRLYWYRQTLGQGPEFLTYFQNEAQLEKSRLLSDRFSAERPKGSFSTLEIQRTEQGDSAMYLCASSHNWDSSGYTFGSGTRLTVV.

J is TRBJ1-3 and V is TRBV21-1; whether TRBD1, the table's D call, matches the DNA was not checked. TRBV21-1 is flagged as a pseudogene. The CDR3 has 13 residues. In DNA, the CDR3 is TGTGCCAGCAGCTCCCCCTTGGGCCCGCCCATATATTTT. Amino acid sequence: CASSSPLGPPIYF.

This chain uses TRBV19 with TRBJ2-3; a weak D match, TRBD2 (6 bases). This CDR3 comprises 18 residues. From germline, CDR1 is LNHDA and CDR2 SQIVND (reference sequence). The germline V and J ends were trimmed by 5 bases and 4 bases, with 25 bases remaining between them. The CDR3 region is CASSGTGLPMAAADTQYF. Written as DNA, the CDR3 is TGTGCCAGTAGTGGAACGGGACTCCCAATGGCGGCGGCAGATACGCAGTATTTT.

V and J are TRBV3-1 (or the pseudogene TRBV3-2) and TRBJ2-1; 7 bases fit TRBD2. This CDR3 region has 16 residues. Looked up from germline, CDR1 is LGHDT and CDR2 is YNNKEL (reference sequence). V trimming: 1 base; J trimming: 2 bases; junction bases outside the gene matches: 5. CDR3 in DNA: TGTGCCAGCAGCCAAGGATCGAGCGGGGCCTACAATGAGCAGTTCTTC. Translation: CASSQGSSGAYNEQFF.

DNA for the CDR3: TGTGCCACCAGTGATAGCAGGGTAGGCCAAGAGACCCAGTACTTC. Translating gives CATSDSRVGQETQYF. V and J are TRBV24-1 and TRBJ2-5; possibly TRBD1 for D (5 bases). This CDR3 is 15 amino acids long. Germline loops: CDR1 KGHDR, CDR2 SFDVKD. V gave up 3 bases and J gave up 1 base, with 11 bases separating them.

The rearrangement joins TRBV6-4 to TRBJ2-1; 12 bases map to TRBD2. This CDR3 region has 20 residues. Germline V gene lookup returns CDR1 MRHNA and CDR2 SNTAGT. Germline trimming cut 3 bases from V and 0 bases from J; bases unmatched to any gene: 12. The CDR3 here is CASSEPPGLAGGSSYNEQFF. In nucleotides, the CDR3 is TGTGCCAGCAGTGAGCCCCCCGGGCTAGCGGGAGGGAGCTCCTACAATGAGCAGTTCTTC.

V usage is TRBV29-1 and J usage is TRBJ2-7; 8 positions agree with TRBD2. The V gene's germline CDR1 is SQVTM and CDR2 ANQGSEA. The J segment lost 1 base and the V segment lost 6 bases, leaving 8 bases of the junction unmatched. The CDR3 totals 14 residues. The CDR3 is CSVTPGTRSYEQYF. The CDR3 nucleotides are TGCAGCGTGACTCCCGGGACTAGATCCTACGAGCAGTACTTC.

The chain combines TRBV9 with TRBJ2-1; 10 positions match TRBD2. Trimming cost V 0 bases and J 4 bases; bases outside gene matches: 4. The germline gives CDR1 SGDLS, CDR2 YYNGEE. This CDR3 has 16 amino acids. This CDR3 reads CASSVVGAGGYNEQFF. As DNA, the CDR3 is TGTGCCAGCAGCGTAGTCGGAGCGGGGGGGTACAATGAGCAGTTCTTC.

J is TRBJ2-7 and V is TRBV27; perhaps TRBD1 as D (6 bases). CDR3 length: 15 residues. Germline V gene sequence: CDR1 MNHEY, CDR2 SMNVEV (reference sequence). The germline V and J ends were trimmed by 6 bases and 1 base, with 16 bases remaining between them. DNA for the CDR3: TGTGCCAGCAGAGTGAACAGGGTGAGGTCCTACGAGCAGTACTTC. Translated, it gives CASRVNRVRSYEQYF.

The chain joins TRBV4-1 to TRBJ2-1; D possibly corresponds to TRBD1 (6 bases). The germline V gene encodes CDR1 MGHRA and CDR2 YSYEKL. The V end was cut by 3 bases, the J end by 3 bases, with 9 bases between. The CDR3 is made up of 14 amino acids. The DNA of the CDR3 is TGCGCCAGCAGCCAGGGGGCTCACTACAATGAGCAGTTCTTC. This gives the protein CASSQGAHYNEQFF.

This sequence joins TRBV6-6 and TRBJ2-1, with 11 bases aligning to TRBD2. V shed 4 bases, J shed 8 bases, and the junction held 4 bases outside the gene matches. In germline, CDR1 is MNHNY, CDR2 SVGAGI (reference sequence). The CDR3 is 14 residues long. The CDR3 nucleotides are TGTGCCAGCAGTTTACTAGCGGGAGTTGATGAGCAGTTCTTC. Amino acid sequence: CASSLLAGVDEQFF.

This clone was detected only once. CDR3 residues: CASSRTTGLSTDTQYF. The CDR3 coding sequence is TGCGCCAGCAGCCGGACGACAGGACTCAGCACAGATACGCAGTATTTT. The chain combines TRBV5-1 with TRBJ2-3; D possibly corresponds to TRBD1 (6 bases). The CDR3 consists of 16 residues. The germline gives CDR1 SGHRS, CDR2 YFSETQ. With 4 bases removed from V and 0 bases from J, the gap between germline ends came to 15 bases.